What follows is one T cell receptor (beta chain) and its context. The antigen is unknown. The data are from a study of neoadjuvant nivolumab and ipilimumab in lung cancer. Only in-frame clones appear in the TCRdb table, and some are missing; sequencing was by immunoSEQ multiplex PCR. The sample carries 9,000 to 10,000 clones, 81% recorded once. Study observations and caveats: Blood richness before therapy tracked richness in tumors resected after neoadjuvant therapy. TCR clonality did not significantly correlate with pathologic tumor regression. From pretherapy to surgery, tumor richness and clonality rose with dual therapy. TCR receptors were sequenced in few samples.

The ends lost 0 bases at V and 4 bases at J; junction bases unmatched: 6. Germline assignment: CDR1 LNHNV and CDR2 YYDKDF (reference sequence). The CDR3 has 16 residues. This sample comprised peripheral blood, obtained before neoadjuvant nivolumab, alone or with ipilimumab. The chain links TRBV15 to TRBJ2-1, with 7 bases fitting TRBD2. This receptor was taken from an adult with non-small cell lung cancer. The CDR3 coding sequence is TGTGCCACCAGCAGAGATCCCCGAGCGGGGTACAATGAGCAGTTCTTC. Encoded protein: CATSRDPRAGYNEQFF. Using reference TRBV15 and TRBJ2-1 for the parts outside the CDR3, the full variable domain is DAMVIQNPRYQVTQFGKPVTLSCSQTLNHNVMYWYQQKSSQAPKLLFHYYDKDFNNEADTPDNFQSRRPNTSFCFLDIRSPGLGDTAMYLCATSRDPRAGYNEQFFGPGTRLTVL.